This is a list of T cell receptor beta chains from one sample in a study of T cells in Graves' hyperthyroidism and ophthalmopathy. TCRdb re-analysed the multiplex PCR reads in MiXCR, keeping a single row per CDR3 protein. The sample has fewer than 900,000 distinct CDR3 sequences; roughly a sixth are singletons. Sequenced sample: blood. The receptors were gathered from a woman aged 45-65 years with Graves' hyperthyroidism that later progressed to Graves' ophthalmopathy. Each CDR3 is given with its conserved first and last residue. Fields, in order: CDR3 protein, CDR3 DNA, D gene, V gene, clone size, J gene. The D gene is left open where the match is weak. Clone size, where shown, is once, few, many, or a class for clones that have expanded.

CSVEGQGGEKLFF TGCAGCGTTGAAGGGCAGGGGGGTGAAAAACTGTTTTTT TRBD1 TRBV29-1 NA TRBJ1-4
CAIRTGGWEQYF TGTGCCATCAGAACGGGGGGCTGGGAGCAGTACTTC NA TRBV10-3 NA TRBJ2-7
CSARDVLVMSYEQYF TGCAGTGCTAGGGACGTACTAGTTATGTCCTACGAGCAGTACTTC NA TRBV20-1 many TRBJ2-7
CASSVFSGDYTDTQYF TGTGCCAGCAGTGTCTTTAGCGGGGACTACACAGATACGCAGTATTTT TRBD2 TRBV6-1 few TRBJ2-3
CASSSTAYATNEKLFF TGTGCCAGCAGCTCTACAGCTTATGCAACTAATGAAAAACTGTTTTTT NA TRBV12-3/TRBV12-4 NA TRBJ1-4
CASSFRGADQPQHF TGTGCCAGCAGTTTTAGGGGGGCGGATCAGCCCCAGCATTTT NA TRBV12-3/TRBV12-4 few TRBJ1-5
CATTRTTYNEQFF TGTGCCACCACCAGGACTACCTACAATGAGCAGTTCTTC NA TRBV15 NA TRBJ2-1
CIAIRDRSSFF TGCATCGCGATCCGGGACAGGTCTTCCTTCTTT TRBD1 TRBV20-1 many TRBJ1-1
CASSYIGSQQFF TGTGCCAGCAGCTACATAGGGTCACAGCAGTTCTTC NA TRBV5-4 few TRBJ2-1
CASSKDRGLGDTEAFF TGTGCCAGCAGCAAAGACAGGGGCTTAGGGGACACTGAAGCTTTCTTT TRBD1 TRBV7-9 many TRBJ1-1
CASSLRENTEAFF TGTGCCAGCAGCTTGAGGGAGAACACTGAAGCTTTCTTT NA TRBV7-6 many TRBJ1-1
CASSSTGTSGATTYNEQFF TGTGCCAGCAGCTCTACCGGGACTAGCGGGGCCACGACCTACAATGAGCAGTTCTTC TRBD2 TRBV11-2 many TRBJ2-1
CSARVPGPNYGYTF TGCAGTGCTAGAGTCCCGGGACCCAACTATGGCTACACCTTC NA TRBV20-1 NA TRBJ1-2
CASSALAGGRPGELFF TGCGCCAGCAGTGCACTAGCGGGGGGGCGTCCCGGGGAGCTGTTTTTT TRBD2 TRBV10-1 NA TRBJ2-2
CASSLAGTNYGYTF TGTGCCAGCAGCTTAGCGGGCACCAACTATGGCTACACCTTC NA TRBV11-2 many TRBJ1-2
CAVGNTEAFF TGTGCCGTGGGGAACACTGAAGCTTTCTTT NA TRBV11-2 many TRBJ1-1
CASSLVAASSGNTIYF TGTGCCAGCAGCTTAGTGGCAGCGAGCTCTGGAAACACCATATATTTT NA TRBV11-2 many TRBJ1-3
CATVNSRQQETQYF TGTGCCACCGTTAACTCGAGGCAACAAGAGACCCAGTACTTC NA TRBV10-3 many TRBJ2-5
CASAWGADGGELFF TGTGCCAGCGCATGGGGGGCCGACGGCGGGGAGCTGTTTTTT NA TRBV12-3/TRBV12-4 few TRBJ2-2
CASSYEGNEAFF TGTGCCAGCAGTTACGAGGGTAATGAAGCTTTCTTT NA TRBV6-2/TRBV6-3 NA TRBJ1-1
CASSTAGVSNGYTF TGTGCCAGCAGCACCGCGGGGGTTTCGAATGGCTACACCTTC NA TRBV3-1 many TRBJ1-2
CASISAGTLGAEAFF TGTGCCAGCATATCGGCCGGGACCCTTGGCGCTGAAGCTTTCTTT NA TRBV6-1 NA TRBJ1-1
CASRDPGIEKLFF TGTGCCAGCAGGGACCCGGGGATTGAAAAACTGTTTTTT NA TRBV6-1 few TRBJ1-4
CATSRDRQGPNYGYTF TGTGCCACCAGCAGAGATAGACAGGGACCTAACTATGGCTACACCTTC TRBD1 TRBV15 once TRBJ1-2
CASSQDQGSNQPQHF TGTGCCAGCAGCCAAGATCAGGGTAGCAATCAGCCCCAGCATTTT NA TRBV3-1 many TRBJ1-5
CSVEDQGIYGYTF TGCAGCGTTGAAGATCAAGGGATCTATGGCTACACCTTC NA TRBV29-1 NA TRBJ1-2
CASSLGSRGQPQHF TGTGCCAGCAGCTTAGGATCGAGGGGCCAGCCCCAGCATTTT NA TRBV11-2 few TRBJ1-5
CASSRQGPVYEQYF TGTGCCAGCAGTCGACAGGGGCCGGTATACGAGCAGTACTTC TRBD1 TRBV6-1 many TRBJ2-7
CASSLVATQETQYF TGTGCCAGCAGCTTGGTAGCCACCCAAGAGACCCAGTACTTC NA TRBV5-4 many TRBJ2-5
CSANLAGALTDTQYF TGCAGTGCTAATCTAGCGGGGGCCCTCACAGATACGCAGTATTTT TRBD2 TRBV20-1 few TRBJ2-3
CASSRGQGGEQYF TGTGCCAGCAGTCGCGGACAGGGGGGCGAGCAGTACTTC TRBD1 TRBV6-1 NA TRBJ2-7
CASSSSRASGTDTQYF TGTGCCAGCAGCTCCTCCCGAGCGTCGGGCACAGATACGCAGTATTTT NA TRBV7-8 few TRBJ2-3
CASSDTGDRTGNSPLHF TGTGCCAGCAGCGACACGGGGGACAGGACGGGAAATTCACCCCTCCACTTT TRBD1 TRBV6-1 few TRBJ1-6
CASSRRQGYGYTF TGTGCCAGCAGCCGACGTCAGGGTTACGGCTACACCTTC NA TRBV7-3 many TRBJ1-2
CASSRRTSTGELFF TGTGCCAGCAGCCGGCGGACGAGCACCGGGGAGCTGTTTTTT NA TRBV3-1 many TRBJ2-2
CASSEGGSYNEQFF TGTGCCAGCAGTGAAGGGGGGTCCTACAATGAGCAGTTCTTC NA TRBV2 NA TRBJ2-1
CASSLAQGAYTEAFF TGTGCCAGCAGCTTGGCACAGGGGGCATACACTGAAGCTTTCTTT TRBD1 TRBV5-4 few TRBJ1-1
CSANQGNSGNTIYF TGCAGTGCAAACCAGGGGAACTCTGGAAACACCATATATTTT NA TRBV20-1 NA TRBJ1-3
CASSNPTGMETQYF TGTGCCAGCAGTAACCCAACAGGGATGGAGACCCAGTACTTC NA TRBV28 few TRBJ2-5
CASSLAWRANEKLFF TGTGCCAGCAGCTTGGCCTGGCGGGCTAATGAAAAACTGTTTTTT NA TRBV5-5 NA TRBJ1-4
CASSLVGTKYNEQFF TGTGCCAGCAGCTTAGTTGGGACCAAGTACAATGAGCAGTTCTTC NA TRBV7-2 NA TRBJ2-1
CASSRDREGYGYTF TGTGCCAGCAGCCGGGACAGGGAGGGATATGGCTACACCTTC TRBD1 TRBV12-3/TRBV12-4 few TRBJ1-2
CSARDLKGGGETQYF TGCAGTGCTAGAGATCTGAAGGGGGGGGGGGAGACCCAGTACTTC NA TRBV20-1 few TRBJ2-5
CASTLRIDTGELFF TGTGCCAGCACCTTGCGGATTGACACCGGGGAGCTGTTTTTT NA TRBV27 few TRBJ2-2
CASSLTSGGHQETQYF TGTGCCAGCAGCCTGACTAGCGGGGGACACCAAGAGACCCAGTACTTC TRBD2 TRBV7-8 many TRBJ2-5
CASSPGPSKDQPQHF TGTGCCAGCAGCCCGGGACCCTCAAAGGATCAGCCCCAGCATTTT NA TRBV9 NA TRBJ1-5
CASSSSQGEALISSYEQYF TGTGCCAGCAGCTCGTCACAGGGGGAGGCCCTCATCTCCTCCTACGAGCAGTACTTC TRBD1 TRBV7-9 NA TRBJ2-7
CASRLSSEAFF TGTGCCAGCAGGTTATCTAGTGAAGCTTTCTTT NA TRBV11-2 many TRBJ1-1
CASQDRESYEQYF TGCGCCAGCCAAGACCGGGAATCCTACGAGCAGTACTTC NA TRBV10-1 many TRBJ2-7
CASSLGWGRGRYEQYF TGTGCCAGCAGCTTAGGTTGGGGCAGGGGGCGGTACGAGCAGTACTTC TRBD1 TRBV7-2 many TRBJ2-7
CASRDSSGTTEAFF TGTGCCAGCAGGGATTCGTCGGGGACCACTGAAGCTTTCTTT NA TRBV6-1 many TRBJ1-1
CASAMGRQPSTDTQYF TGTGCCAGTGCTATGGGGAGACAACCTAGCACAGATACGCAGTATTTT NA TRBV19 NA TRBJ2-3
CASSPETGRLSNYGYTF TGTGCCAGCAGCCCCGAGACTGGACGCCTTTCTAACTATGGCTACACCTTC NA TRBV5-6 many TRBJ1-2
CASSYSYSGQNTGELFF TGTGCCAGCAGTTACTCTTATTCGGGACAGAACACCGGGGAGCTGTTTTTT NA TRBV6-5 NA TRBJ2-2
CASSLGGRAPVNEQYF TGCGCCAGCAGCTTGGGGGGCAGGGCGCCGGTCAACGAGCAGTACTTC NA TRBV5-1 many TRBJ2-7
CASSLGLLTQTGGETPDTQYF TGTGCCAGCAGCTTAGGGCTCCTAACCCAGACAGGGGGCGAGACCCCAGATACGCAGTATTTT TRBD1 TRBV7-9 few TRBJ2-3
CASSPRPGNFGYTF TGTGCCAGCAGTCCCCGGCCAGGGAATTTCGGCTACACCTTC NA TRBV6-1 few TRBJ1-2
CAWSQDLYTF TGTGCCTGGAGCCAGGATCTCTACACCTTC NA TRBV30 NA TRBJ1-2
CASRRNLNTEAFF TGCGCCAGCCGGAGAAATTTGAACACTGAAGCTTTCTTT NA TRBV10-1 NA TRBJ1-1